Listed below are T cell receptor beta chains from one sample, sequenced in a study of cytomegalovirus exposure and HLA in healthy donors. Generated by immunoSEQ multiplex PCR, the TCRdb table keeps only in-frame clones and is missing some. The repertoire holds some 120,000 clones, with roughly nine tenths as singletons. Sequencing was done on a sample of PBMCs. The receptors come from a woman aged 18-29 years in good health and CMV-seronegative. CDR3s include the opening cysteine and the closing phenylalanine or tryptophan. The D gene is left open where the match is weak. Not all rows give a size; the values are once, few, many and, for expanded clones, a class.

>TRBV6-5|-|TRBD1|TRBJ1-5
TGTGCCAGCAGCGACACAGGGGGCGGTCAGCCCCAGCATTTT
CASSDTGGGQPQHF
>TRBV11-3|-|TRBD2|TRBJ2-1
TGTGCCAGCAGCCCCCGTATAGCGGGAGGTGAGCAGTTCTTC
CASSPRIAGGEQFF
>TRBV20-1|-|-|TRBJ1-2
TGCAGTGGTCAGGCTGATTACGGCTACACCTTC
CSGQADYGYTF
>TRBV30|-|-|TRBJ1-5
TGTGCCTGGAGGGCGCGGGTAAATAGCAATCAGCCCCAGCATTTT
CAWRARVNSNQPQHF
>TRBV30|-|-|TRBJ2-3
TGTGCCTGGAGGACAGGCCACACAGATACGCAGTATTTT
CAWRTGHTDTQYF
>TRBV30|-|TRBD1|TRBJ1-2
TGTGCCTGGAGTTCCACAGGGGAAGATGGCTACACCTTC
CAWSSTGEDGYTF
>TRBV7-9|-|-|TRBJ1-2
TGTGCCAGCAGCTTAGAGGACAGACAAGATACATATGGCTACACCTTC
CASSLEDRQDTYGYTF
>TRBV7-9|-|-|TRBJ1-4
TGTGCCAGCAGCTTATTCCCCCAGGTTAATGAAAAACTGTTTTTT
CASSLFPQVNEKLFF
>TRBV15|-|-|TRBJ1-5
TGTGCCACCAGCAGAGATTACAGTTTCAATCAGCCCCAGCATTTT
CATSRDYSFNQPQHF
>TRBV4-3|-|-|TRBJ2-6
TGCGCCAGCAGCCAGGGACATTCCGGGGCCAACGTCCTGACTTTC
CASSQGHSGANVLTF
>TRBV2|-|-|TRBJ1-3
TGTGCCAGCAGAGTGGCCCTCTTAAGGGGTCCCTCTGGAAACACCATATATTTT
CASRVALLRGPSGNTIYF
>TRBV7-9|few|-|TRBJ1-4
TGTGCCAGCAGCTTAGGGAAAAGGCGGGGAGGTGAAAAACTGTTTTTT
CASSLGKRRGGEKLFF
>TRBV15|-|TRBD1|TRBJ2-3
TGTGCCACCAGCAAGACAGGGGATCCCACAGATACGCAGTATTTT
CATSKTGDPTDTQYF
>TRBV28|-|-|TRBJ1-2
TGTGCCAGCGGTGATCAGGGCCACGGCTACACCTTC
CASGDQGHGYTF
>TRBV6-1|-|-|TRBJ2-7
TGTGCCAGCAGTGAGAAAATAGGGGCTGGCTATTGCGAGCAGTACTTC
CASSEKIGAGYCEQYF
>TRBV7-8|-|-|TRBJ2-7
TGTGCCAGCAGCTTAGCAGCGATATACACCTCCTACGAGCAGTACTTC
CASSLAAIYTSYEQYF
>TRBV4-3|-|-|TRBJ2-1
TGCGCCAGCAGCCAAGACTGGCTCCAGCGAGAGCAGTTCTTC
CASSQDWLQREQFF
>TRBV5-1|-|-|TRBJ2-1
TGCGCCAGCAGCCCGGGGGACAGCGTAACCTACAATGAGCAGTTCTTC
CASSPGDSVTYNEQFF
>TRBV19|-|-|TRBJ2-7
TGTGCCAGTAGTATAGATCCTACGGGAACCTACGAGCAGTACTTC
CASSIDPTGTYEQYF
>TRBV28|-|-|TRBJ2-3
TGTGCCAGTACGAGCGCCAGCACAGATACGCAGTATTTT
CASTSASTDTQYF
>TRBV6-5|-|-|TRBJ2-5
TGTGCCAGCAGTTACTCGCGAGAGACCCAGTACTTC
CASSYSRETQYF
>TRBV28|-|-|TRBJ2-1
TGTGCCAGCAGGTCATACAATGAGCAGTTCTTC
CASRSYNEQFF
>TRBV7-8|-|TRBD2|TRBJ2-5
TGTGCCAGCACCCCTGGACTAGCTCGGATGTTAGAGACCCAGTACTTC
CASTPGLARMLETQYF
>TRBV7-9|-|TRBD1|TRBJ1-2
TGTGCCAGCAGCTTAGGGACAGGGCCGGGGAAAGGCTACACCTTC
CASSLGTGPGKGYTF
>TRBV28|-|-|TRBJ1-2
TGTGCCAGCACCAAGAGCATCTATGGCTACACCTTC
CASTKSIYGYTF
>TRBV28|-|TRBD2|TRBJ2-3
TGTGCCAGCAGTTTCGCTCCCTTAGCGGGTAGCACAGATACGCAGTATTTT
CASSFAPLAGSTDTQYF
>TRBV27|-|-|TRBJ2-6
TGTGCCAGCAGCCCATGGGCCGATTCTGGGGCCAACGTCCTGACTTTC
CASSPWADSGANVLTF
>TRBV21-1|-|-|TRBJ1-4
TGTGCCAGCAACACCACCAGAGGGGGCGATTCGGAAGAACTGTTTTTT
CASNTTRGGDSEELFF
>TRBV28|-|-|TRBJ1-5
TGTGCCAGCAGTTCCCCAGAGGATCAGCCCCAGCATTTT
CASSSPEDQPQHF
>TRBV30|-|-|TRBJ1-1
TGTGCCGGACACAGGGTCACTGAAGCTTTCTTT
CAGHRVTEAFF
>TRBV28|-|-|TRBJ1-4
TGTGCCAGCAGTGAGGAGTATAATGAAAAACTGTTTTTT
CASSEEYNEKLFF
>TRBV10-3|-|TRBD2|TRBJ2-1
TGTGCCATCAGTGAGATAATAAGCGGGACCTACAATGAGCAGTTCTTC
CAISEIISGTYNEQFF
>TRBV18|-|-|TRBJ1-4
TGTGCCAGCTCACGATCCGGAGGGAATGAAAAACTGTTTTTT
CASSRSGGNEKLFF
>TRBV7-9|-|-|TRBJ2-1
TGTGCCAGCAGCCCGAGTGCACACAATGAGCAGTTCTTC
CASSPSAHNEQFF
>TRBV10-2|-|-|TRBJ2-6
TGCGCCAGCAGTAGTGAGGGAGCTGGGGCCAACGTCCTGACTTTC
CASSSEGAGANVLTF
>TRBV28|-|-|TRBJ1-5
TGTGCCAGCAGTTTAGGTGGCATGATTAATCAGCCCCAGCATTTT
CASSLGGMINQPQHF
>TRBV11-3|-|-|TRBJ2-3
TGTGCCAGCAGCCGGGAGACGGGCTTTGATACGCAGTATTTT
CASSRETGFDTQYF
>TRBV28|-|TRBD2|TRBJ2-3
TGTGCCAGCAGGCGGCTAGCGGGAGTGGAGATTCGGACAGATACGCAGTATTTT
CASRRLAGVEIRTDTQYF
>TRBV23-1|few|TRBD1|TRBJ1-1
TGCGCCAGCAGTCAATCGATGCGGAGGGGGCTTTGCGCAGATGAAGCTTTCTTT
CASSQSMRRGLCADEAFF
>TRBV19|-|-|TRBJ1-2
TGTGCCAGTACGGACAGCCGTACCTATGGCTACACCTTC
CASTDSRTYGYTF
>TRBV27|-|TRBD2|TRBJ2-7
TGTGCCAGCAGTCATTACAGCGGGGGCGATTCCTACGAGCAGTACTTC
CASSHYSGGDSYEQYF
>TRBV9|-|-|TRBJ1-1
TGTGCCCACAAACGGGGGGCTCGCACTGAAGCTTTCTTT
CAHKRGARTEAFF
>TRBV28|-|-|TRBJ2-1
TGTGCCAGCAGTCCAAAGCGGGACAATGAGCAGTTCTTC
CASSPKRDNEQFF
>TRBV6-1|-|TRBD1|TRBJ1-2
TGTGCCAGCAGCGTCGGGACAGGGGGCGGGTATGGCTACACCTTC
CASSVGTGGGYGYTF
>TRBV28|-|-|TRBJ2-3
TGTGCCAGCAGTTCCGGGGTCACAGATACGCAGTATTTT
CASSSGVTDTQYF
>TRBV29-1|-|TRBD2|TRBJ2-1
TGCAGCGTGACCGGGACTAGCGGGAGGGCCGATGGGCAGTTCTTC
CSVTGTSGRADGQFF
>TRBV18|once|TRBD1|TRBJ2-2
TGTGCCAGCTCGCCTGCCAGACAGGGTAACACCGGGGAGCTGTTTTTT
CASSPARQGNTGELFF
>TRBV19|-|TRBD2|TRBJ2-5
TGTGCCAGTAGTATAGGACTAGCGGGAGCCCAAGAGACCCAGTACTTC
CASSIGLAGAQETQYF
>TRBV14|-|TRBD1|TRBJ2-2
TGTGCCAGCAGCCAAGCCCCCCGGACAGGGGCCGGGGAGCTGTTTTTT
CASSQAPRTGAGELFF
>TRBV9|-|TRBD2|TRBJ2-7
TGTGCCAGCAGTCAATTAGCGGGACCCTCCTACGAGCAGTACTTC
CASSQLAGPSYEQYF
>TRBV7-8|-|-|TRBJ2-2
TGTGCCAGCAGCTCTTTTCAGGATTACACCGGGGAGCTGTTTTTT
CASSSFQDYTGELFF
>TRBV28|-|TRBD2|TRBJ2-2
TGTGCCGGAAAAAGCGGGAGAGTCACCGGGGAGCTGTTTTTT
CAGKSGRVTGELFF
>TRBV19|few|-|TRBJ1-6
TGTGCCAGTAAACAACAGGGTGGTTCACCCCTCCACTTT
CASKQQGGSPLHF
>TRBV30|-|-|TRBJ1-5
TGTGCCTGGAGTGTAAGGGAGGGTCAGCCCCAGCATTTT
CAWSVREGQPQHF
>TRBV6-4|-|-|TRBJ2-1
TGTGCCAGCAGCCTTAGCGAGAGCTCCTACAATGAGCAGTTCTTC
CASSLSESSYNEQFF
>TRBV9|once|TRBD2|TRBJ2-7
TGTGCCAGCAGCCCCACCGGGACTAGCTCCTACGAGCAGTACTTC
CASSPTGTSSYEQYF
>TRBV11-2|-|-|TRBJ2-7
TGTGCCAGCAGCTTAGAGTGGGGGGAATGGAACGAGCAGTACTTC
CASSLEWGEWNEQYF
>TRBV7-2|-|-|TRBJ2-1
TGTGCCAGCAGCTCTCCGGGATCCTCCTACAATGAGCAGTTCTTC
CASSSPGSSYNEQFF